Listed below are T cell receptor beta chains from one sample, sequenced in a study of identical twins. Each CDR3 protein gets one entry after TCRdb re-called the 5' RACE reads with MiXCR. The table has 350,000 or so distinct CDR3 sequences, 10% to 15% seen once. The same specimen was also included in a second study, on yellow fever vaccine responses in identical twins.

The sample comprised CD8+ T cells sorted from blood. The receptors were gathered from a woman aged 18-35 years in good health. Each CDR3 is given with its conserved first and last residue. Fields, in order: D gene, V gene, clone size, J gene, CDR3 DNA, CDR3 protein. D genes are given only for firm matches. Expanded clones are given a class, and other clones once, few, many or no size at all.

d_call: -
v_call: TRBV11-2
clone_size: few
j_call: TRBJ2-7
cdr3_nt: TGTGCCAGCAGCCGATCTGCCCGTGGCAGGGGGGACGAGCAGTACTTC
cdr3_aa: CASSRSARGRGDEQYF

d_call: -
v_call: TRBV20-1
clone_size: many
j_call: TRBJ2-1
cdr3_nt: TGCAGTGTGAGGGGTTCGACTTACAATGAGCAGTTCTTC
cdr3_aa: CSVRGSTYNEQFF

d_call: -
v_call: TRBV7-8
clone_size: once
j_call: TRBJ2-1
cdr3_nt: TGTGCCAGCAGCTTAAGTGGGATAGCGCTGTACAATGAGCAGTTCTTC
cdr3_aa: CASSLSGIALYNEQFF

d_call: -
v_call: TRBV29-1
clone_size: -
j_call: TRBJ1-2
cdr3_nt: TGCAGCGTTGAGGGTCGGGGGGCGACCTATGGCTACACCTTC
cdr3_aa: CSVEGRGATYGYTF

d_call: -
v_call: TRBV27
clone_size: -
j_call: TRBJ2-1
cdr3_nt: TGTGCCAGCAGTCCGCCCCCCTCGAGCCGCGCGGGCAATGAGCAGTTCTTC
cdr3_aa: CASSPPPSSRAGNEQFF

d_call: -
v_call: TRBV25-1
clone_size: -
j_call: TRBJ2-1
cdr3_nt: TGTGCCAGCATTAGAGGGAGTGAGCAGTTCTTC
cdr3_aa: CASIRGSEQFF

d_call: -
v_call: TRBV2
clone_size: few
j_call: TRBJ2-7
cdr3_nt: TGTGCCAGCAGTGTAATAAAGCGTTACGAGCAGTACTTC
cdr3_aa: CASSVIKRYEQYF

d_call: -
v_call: TRBV12-2
clone_size: many
j_call: TRBJ1-6
cdr3_nt: TGTGCAAGTCGCTTAGCGGGATGGGACAGTTCGAGCTCCTATAATTCACCCCTCCACTTT
cdr3_aa: CASRLAGWDSSSSYNSPLHF

d_call: -
v_call: TRBV4-1
clone_size: many
j_call: TRBJ2-6
cdr3_nt: TGCGCCAGCAGCCAAGATCTCAGGGGAGCGGGGGCCAACGTCCTGACTTTC
cdr3_aa: CASSQDLRGAGANVLTF

d_call: -
v_call: TRBV6-1
clone_size: -
j_call: TRBJ2-1
cdr3_nt: TGTGCCAGCAGTGAAGACCCCAGTTACTCCTACAATGAGCAGTTCTTC
cdr3_aa: CASSEDPSYSYNEQFF

d_call: -
v_call: TRBV10-3
clone_size: -
j_call: TRBJ2-1
cdr3_nt: TGTGCCGTGGGACTGCGCGGGTCCGATGAGCAGTTCTTC
cdr3_aa: CAVGLRGSDEQFF

d_call: -
v_call: TRBV28
clone_size: -
j_call: TRBJ2-3
cdr3_nt: TGTGCCAGCAGTTTATTGTATGGGATCGGACCCCACAAGTATGCAGATACGCAGTATTTT
cdr3_aa: CASSLLYGIGPHKYADTQYF

d_call: -
v_call: TRBV9
clone_size: many
j_call: TRBJ2-1
cdr3_nt: TGTGCCAGCAGCGTAGAACCTAACTACAATGAGCAGTTCTTC
cdr3_aa: CASSVEPNYNEQFF

d_call: TRBD1
v_call: TRBV11-1
clone_size: -
j_call: TRBJ2-1
cdr3_nt: TGTGCCAGCAGCGCCGATCTCCTGGGACAGGGAGTGTTGAATGAGCAGTTCTTC
cdr3_aa: CASSADLLGQGVLNEQFF

d_call: -
v_call: TRBV14
clone_size: few
j_call: TRBJ2-2
cdr3_nt: TGTGCCAGCAGGAAGTCCGAGGACACCGGGGAGCTGTTTTTT
cdr3_aa: CASRKSEDTGELFF

d_call: -
v_call: TRBV3-1
clone_size: many
j_call: TRBJ1-1
cdr3_nt: TGTGCCAGCAGCCCTCTCCGGGAGGGGGAGGCTTTCTTT
cdr3_aa: CASSPLREGEAFF

d_call: TRBD2
v_call: TRBV6-4
clone_size: many
j_call: TRBJ2-1
cdr3_nt: TGTGCCAGCAGTGACTCCGGCGGGGGGCAGGGCGAGCAGTTCTTC
cdr3_aa: CASSDSGGGQGEQFF

d_call: -
v_call: TRBV29-1
clone_size: -
j_call: TRBJ2-1
cdr3_nt: TGCAGCGTTGACTTCGCGGAGGGGATTTACAATGAGCAGTTCTTC
cdr3_aa: CSVDFAEGIYNEQFF

d_call: -
v_call: TRBV7-3
clone_size: few
j_call: TRBJ2-7
cdr3_nt: TGTGCCAGCAGCCTCCCTAGGATCGAGCAGTACTTC
cdr3_aa: CASSLPRIEQYF

d_call: TRBD2
v_call: TRBV24-1
clone_size: many
j_call: TRBJ2-1
cdr3_nt: TGTGCCACCAGTGATCCCCGACTAGCGGGAGGGCCATTTAATGAGCAGTTCTTC
cdr3_aa: CATSDPRLAGGPFNEQFF

d_call: -
v_call: TRBV28
clone_size: -
j_call: TRBJ2-5
cdr3_nt: TGTGCCAGCTACGACCGGGGCAAACAAGAGACCCAGTACTTC
cdr3_aa: CASYDRGKQETQYF

d_call: TRBD1
v_call: TRBV20-1
clone_size: -
j_call: TRBJ2-1
cdr3_nt: TGCAGTGCTGACGACCGGGACAGGGTATACAATGAGCAGTTCTTC
cdr3_aa: CSADDRDRVYNEQFF

d_call: TRBD2
v_call: TRBV7-6
clone_size: few
j_call: TRBJ2-1
cdr3_nt: TGTGCCAGCAGCTTAACGACTAGCGGGGGAGGCTGGGATGAGCAGTTCTTC
cdr3_aa: CASSLTTSGGGWDEQFF

d_call: -
v_call: TRBV20-1
clone_size: -
j_call: TRBJ2-5
cdr3_nt: TGCAGTGCTAGAGATATAGTTGGACATCAAGAGACCCAGTACTTC
cdr3_aa: CSARDIVGHQETQYF

d_call: -
v_call: TRBV7-9
clone_size: -
j_call: TRBJ2-3
cdr3_nt: TGTGCCCAAAGGACGGGGGCCGTGGATACGCAGTATTTT
cdr3_aa: CAQRTGAVDTQYF

d_call: TRBD2
v_call: TRBV9
clone_size: few
j_call: TRBJ2-1
cdr3_nt: TGTGCCAGCAGCGTTAGCGGGAGTTGGTACAATGAGCAGTTCTTC
cdr3_aa: CASSVSGSWYNEQFF

d_call: -
v_call: TRBV4-1
clone_size: -
j_call: TRBJ1-5
cdr3_nt: TGCGCCAGCAGCCAAGAGGGGCAGGTTTTGGCAAATCAGCCCCAGCATTTT
cdr3_aa: CASSQEGQVLANQPQHF

d_call: -
v_call: TRBV7-9
clone_size: -
j_call: TRBJ2-1
cdr3_nt: TGTGCCAGCAGCCGTGGGGCTAGCGAGTACAATGAGCAGTTCTTC
cdr3_aa: CASSRGASEYNEQFF

d_call: -
v_call: TRBV5-6
clone_size: -
j_call: TRBJ1-1
cdr3_nt: TGTGCCAGCAGCTTGGAACCCACTGAAGCTTTCTTT
cdr3_aa: CASSLEPTEAFF

d_call: -
v_call: TRBV6-2/TRBV6-3
clone_size: -
j_call: TRBJ1-6
cdr3_nt: TGTGCCAGCAGTTACCTGGAGGATAATTCACCCCTCCACTTT
cdr3_aa: CASSYLEDNSPLHF

d_call: TRBD1
v_call: TRBV11-3
clone_size: -
j_call: TRBJ2-3
cdr3_nt: TGTGCCAGCAGCGGCCAGGTGGGGACAGGGTACACAGATACGCAGTATTTT
cdr3_aa: CASSGQVGTGYTDTQYF